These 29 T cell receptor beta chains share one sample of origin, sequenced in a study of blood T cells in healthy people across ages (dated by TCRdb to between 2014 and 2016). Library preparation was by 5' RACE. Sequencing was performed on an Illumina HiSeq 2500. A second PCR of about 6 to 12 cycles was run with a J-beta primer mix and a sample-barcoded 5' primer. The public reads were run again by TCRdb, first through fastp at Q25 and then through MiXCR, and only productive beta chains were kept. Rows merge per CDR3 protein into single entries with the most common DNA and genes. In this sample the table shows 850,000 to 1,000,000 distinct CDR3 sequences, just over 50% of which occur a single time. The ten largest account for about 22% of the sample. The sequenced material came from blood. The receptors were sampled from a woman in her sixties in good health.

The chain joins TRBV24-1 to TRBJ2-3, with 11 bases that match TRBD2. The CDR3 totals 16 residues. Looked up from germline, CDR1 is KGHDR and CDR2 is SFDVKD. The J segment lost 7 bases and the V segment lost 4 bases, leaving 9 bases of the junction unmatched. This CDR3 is CATSDSLAGGINTQYF. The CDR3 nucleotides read TGTGCCACCAGTGACTCGCTAGCGGGAGGCATAAATACGCAGTATTTT.

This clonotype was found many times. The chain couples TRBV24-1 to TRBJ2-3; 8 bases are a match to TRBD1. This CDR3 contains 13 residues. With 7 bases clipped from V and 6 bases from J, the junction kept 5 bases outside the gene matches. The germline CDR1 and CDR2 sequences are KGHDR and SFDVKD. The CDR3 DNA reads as TGTGCCACCAGCCGACAGGGGAGGGATACGCAGTATTTT. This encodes CATSRQGRDTQYF.

In DNA form, the CDR3 reads TGTGCCAGCAGCTTGTATACTCACTCCTACGAGCAGTACTTC. Its protein product is CASSLYTHSYEQYF. V and J are TRBV5-5 and TRBJ2-7; D unclear. Per the germline V gene, CDR1 is SGHKS and CDR2 is YYEKEE (reference sequence). The CDR3 length is 14 residues. The V end lost 1 base, the J end lost 0 bases, and 8 bases lay between the germline ends.

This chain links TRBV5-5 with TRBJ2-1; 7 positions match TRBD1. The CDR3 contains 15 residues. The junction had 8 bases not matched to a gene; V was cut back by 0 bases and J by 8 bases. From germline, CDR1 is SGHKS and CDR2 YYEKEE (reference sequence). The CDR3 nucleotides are TGTGCCAGCAGCTTGGTAGGGGGCGCCCCCGATGAGCAGTTCTTC. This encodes CASSLVGGAPDEQFF.

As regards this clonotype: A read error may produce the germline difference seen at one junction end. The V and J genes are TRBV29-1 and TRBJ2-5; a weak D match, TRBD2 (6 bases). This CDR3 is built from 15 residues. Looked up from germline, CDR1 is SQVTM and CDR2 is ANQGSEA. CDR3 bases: TGCAACGTTTTGAAAGGGGCCGGGACTCAAGAGACCCAGTACTTC. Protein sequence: CNVLKGAGTQETQYF. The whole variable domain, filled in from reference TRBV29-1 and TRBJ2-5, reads SAVISQKPSRDICQRGTSLTIQCQVDSQVTMMFWYRQQPGQSLTLIATANQGSEATYESGFVIDKFPISRPNLTFSTLTVSNMSPEDSSIYLCNVLKGAGTQETQYFGPGTRLLVL.

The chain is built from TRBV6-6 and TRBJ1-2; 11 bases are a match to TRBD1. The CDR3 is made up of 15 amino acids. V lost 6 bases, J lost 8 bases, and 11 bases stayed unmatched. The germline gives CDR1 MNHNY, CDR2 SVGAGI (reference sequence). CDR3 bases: TGTGCCAGCAGAGACCCGGGACAGGGGGTCTTCGGCTACACCTTC. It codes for CASRDPGQGVFGYTF.

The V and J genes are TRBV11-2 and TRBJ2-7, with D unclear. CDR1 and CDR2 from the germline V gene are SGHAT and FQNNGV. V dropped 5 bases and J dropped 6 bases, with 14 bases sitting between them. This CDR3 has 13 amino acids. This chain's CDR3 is CASSPGPTGEQYF. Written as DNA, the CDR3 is TGTGCCAGCAGCCCCGGACCCACGGGCGAGCAGTACTTC.

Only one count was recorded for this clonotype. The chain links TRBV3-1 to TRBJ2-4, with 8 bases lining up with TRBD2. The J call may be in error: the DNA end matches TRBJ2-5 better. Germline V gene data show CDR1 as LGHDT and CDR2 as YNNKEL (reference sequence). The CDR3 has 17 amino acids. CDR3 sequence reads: CASSQVLTSAYQETQYF. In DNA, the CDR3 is TGTGCCAGCAGCCAAGTGCTGACTAGCGCTTACCAAGAGACCCAGTACTTC.

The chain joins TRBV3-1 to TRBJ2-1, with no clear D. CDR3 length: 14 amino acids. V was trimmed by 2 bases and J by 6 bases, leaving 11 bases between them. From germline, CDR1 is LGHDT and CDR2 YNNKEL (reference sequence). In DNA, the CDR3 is TGTGCCAGCAGCCAACCGGCTAGTAGCAATGAGCAGTTCTTC. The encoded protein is CASSQPASSNEQFF.

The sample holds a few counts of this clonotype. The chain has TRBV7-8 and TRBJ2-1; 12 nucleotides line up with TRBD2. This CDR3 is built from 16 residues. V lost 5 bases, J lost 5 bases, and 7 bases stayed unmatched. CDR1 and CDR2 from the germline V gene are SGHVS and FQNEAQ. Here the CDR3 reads CASSARTSGTNNEQFF. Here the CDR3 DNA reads TGTGCCAGCAGCGCCCGGACTAGCGGGACTAACAATGAGCAGTTCTTC.

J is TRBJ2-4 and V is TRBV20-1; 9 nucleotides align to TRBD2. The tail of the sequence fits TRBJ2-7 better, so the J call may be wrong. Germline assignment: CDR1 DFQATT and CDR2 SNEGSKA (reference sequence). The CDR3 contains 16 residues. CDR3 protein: CSARDTPSGTWYEQYF. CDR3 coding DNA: TGCAGTGCTAGAGATACCCCTAGCGGGACGTGGTACGAGCAGTACTTC.

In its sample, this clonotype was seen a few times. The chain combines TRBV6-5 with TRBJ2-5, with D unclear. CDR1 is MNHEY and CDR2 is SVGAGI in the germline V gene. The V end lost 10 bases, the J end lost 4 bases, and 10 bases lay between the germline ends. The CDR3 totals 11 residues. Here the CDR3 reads CATRVRETQYF. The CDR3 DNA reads TGTGCCACACGGGTGCGAGAGACCCAGTACTTC.

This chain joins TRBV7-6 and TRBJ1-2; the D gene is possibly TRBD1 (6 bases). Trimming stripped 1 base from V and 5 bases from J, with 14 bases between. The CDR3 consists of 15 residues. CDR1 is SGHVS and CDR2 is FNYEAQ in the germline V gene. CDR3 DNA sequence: TGTGCCAGCAGCTTAGAGCCAGGGGAAATATATGGCTACACCTTC. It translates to CASSLEPGEIYGYTF.

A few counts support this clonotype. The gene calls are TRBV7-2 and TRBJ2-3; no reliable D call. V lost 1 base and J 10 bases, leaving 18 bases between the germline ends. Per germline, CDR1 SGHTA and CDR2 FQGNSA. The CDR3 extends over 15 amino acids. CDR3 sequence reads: CASSLDPLSPQPQYF. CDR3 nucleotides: TGTGCCAGCAGCTTAGATCCCCTTAGCCCGCAGCCGCAGTATTTT.

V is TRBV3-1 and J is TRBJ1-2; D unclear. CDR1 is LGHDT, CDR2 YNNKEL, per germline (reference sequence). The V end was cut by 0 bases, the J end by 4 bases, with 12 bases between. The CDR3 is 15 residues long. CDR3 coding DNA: TGTGCCAGCAGCCAAGATCCTGGCAGAATCTATGGCTACACCTTC. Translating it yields CASSQDPGRIYGYTF.

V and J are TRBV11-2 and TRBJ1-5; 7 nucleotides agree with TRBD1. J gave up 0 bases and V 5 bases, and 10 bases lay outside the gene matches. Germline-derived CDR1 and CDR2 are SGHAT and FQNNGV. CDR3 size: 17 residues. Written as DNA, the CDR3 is TGTGCCAGCAGCCCAATACAGGGGACTTATAGCAATCAGCCCCAGCATTTT. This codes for CASSPIQGTYSNQPQHF.

The CDR3 nucleotides read TGCAGCGCCCGGGACATCGGTCAGCCCCAGCATTTT. Amino acids: CSARDIGQPQHF. The rearrangement uses TRBV29-1 and TRBJ1-5, with D perhaps matching TRBD1 (6 bases). This CDR3 has 12 residues. Trimming cost V 7 bases and J 6 bases, with 13 bases left between them. The germline V gene encodes CDR1 SQVTM and CDR2 ANQGSEA.

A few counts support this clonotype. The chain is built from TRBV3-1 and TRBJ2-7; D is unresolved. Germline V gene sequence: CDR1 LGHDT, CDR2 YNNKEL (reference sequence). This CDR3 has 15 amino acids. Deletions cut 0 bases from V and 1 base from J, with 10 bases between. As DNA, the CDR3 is TGTGCCAGCAGCCAAGATACGGTCCGGTCCTACGAGCAGTACTTC. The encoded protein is CASSQDTVRSYEQYF.

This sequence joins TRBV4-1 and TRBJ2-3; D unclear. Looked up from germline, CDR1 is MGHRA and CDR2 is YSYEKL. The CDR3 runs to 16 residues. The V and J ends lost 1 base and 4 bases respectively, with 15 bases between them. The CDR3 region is CASSQAQTSSPDTQYF. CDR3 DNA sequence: TGCGCCAGCAGCCAAGCCCAAACGTCCTCTCCAGATACGCAGTATTTT.

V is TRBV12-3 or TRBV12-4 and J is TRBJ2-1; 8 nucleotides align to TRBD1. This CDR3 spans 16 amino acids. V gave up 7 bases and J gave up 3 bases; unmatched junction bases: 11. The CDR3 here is CASNQPDRVLYNEQFF. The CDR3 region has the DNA TGTGCCAGCAACCAACCGGACAGGGTTCTCTACAATGAGCAGTTCTTC.

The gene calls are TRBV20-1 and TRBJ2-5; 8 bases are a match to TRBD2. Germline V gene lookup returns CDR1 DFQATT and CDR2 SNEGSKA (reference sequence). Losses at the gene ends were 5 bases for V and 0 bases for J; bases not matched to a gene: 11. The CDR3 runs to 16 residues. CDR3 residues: CSAHQYSGTYQETQYF. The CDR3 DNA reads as TGCAGTGCTCACCAGTATAGCGGGACGTACCAAGAGACCCAGTACTTC.

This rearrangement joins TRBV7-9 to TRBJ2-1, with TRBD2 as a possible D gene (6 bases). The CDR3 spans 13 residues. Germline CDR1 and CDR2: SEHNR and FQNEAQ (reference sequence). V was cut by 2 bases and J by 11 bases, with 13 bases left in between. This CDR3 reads CASSLFGGEKQFF. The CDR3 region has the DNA TGTGCCAGCAGCTTATTCGGGGGAGAGAAGCAGTTCTTC. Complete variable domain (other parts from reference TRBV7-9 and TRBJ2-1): DTGVSQNPRHKITKRGQNVTFRCDPISEHNRLYWYRQTLGQGPEFLTYFQNEAQLEKSRLLSDRFSAERPKGSFSTLEIQRTEQGDSAMYLCASSLFGGEKQFFGPGTRLTVL.

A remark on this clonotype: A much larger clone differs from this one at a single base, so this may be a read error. In nucleotides, the CDR3 is TGTGCCAGCAGTCCGGGGCCAAACATTCAGTACTTC. As protein: CASSPGPNIQYF. The chain joins TRBV6-5 to TRBJ2-4; D is tentatively TRBD1 or TRBD2 (5 bases each). CDR3 length: 12 residues. V lost 5 bases and J lost 6, with 8 bases in between. Germline V gene data show CDR1 as MNHEY and CDR2 as SVGAGI.

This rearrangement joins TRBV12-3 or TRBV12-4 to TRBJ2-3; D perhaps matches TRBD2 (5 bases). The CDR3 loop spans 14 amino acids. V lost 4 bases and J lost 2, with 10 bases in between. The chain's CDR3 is CASSSGVHTDTQYF. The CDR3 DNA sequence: TGTGCCAGCAGTTCCGGGGTACACACAGATACGCAGTATTTT.

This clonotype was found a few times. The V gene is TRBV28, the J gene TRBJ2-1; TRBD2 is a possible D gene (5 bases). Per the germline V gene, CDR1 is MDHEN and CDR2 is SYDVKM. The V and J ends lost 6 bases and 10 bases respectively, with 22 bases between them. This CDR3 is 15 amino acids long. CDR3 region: CASRPGLNILGEQFF. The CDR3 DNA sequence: TGTGCCAGCAGACCCGGACTGAACATCCTGGGGGAGCAGTTCTTC.

CDR3 bases: TGTGCCAGCAGCCCGAAACAGGGGGCTGATGCGCAGTATTTT. Encoded protein: CASSPKQGADAQYF. The chain joins TRBV7-2 to TRBJ2-3; 9 positions match TRBD1. The CDR3 extends over 14 amino acids. The V gene end was trimmed by 5 bases and the J gene end by 10 bases; junction bases not matched to a gene: 10. Per germline, CDR1 SGHTA and CDR2 FQGNSA.

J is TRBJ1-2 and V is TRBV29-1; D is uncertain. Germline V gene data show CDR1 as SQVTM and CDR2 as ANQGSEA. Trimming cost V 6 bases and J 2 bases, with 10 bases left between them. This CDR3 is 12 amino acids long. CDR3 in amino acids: CSVVNLNYGYTF. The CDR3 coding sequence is TGCAGCGTCGTTAACCTAAACTATGGCTACACCTTC.

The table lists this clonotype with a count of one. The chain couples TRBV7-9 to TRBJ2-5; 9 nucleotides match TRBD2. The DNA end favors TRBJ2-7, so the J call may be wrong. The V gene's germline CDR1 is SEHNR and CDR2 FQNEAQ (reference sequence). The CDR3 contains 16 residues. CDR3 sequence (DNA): TGTGCCAGCAGCATAATAGCGGGAGCGGGTTGGGGCGAGCAGTACTTC. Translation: CASSIIAGAGWGEQYF.

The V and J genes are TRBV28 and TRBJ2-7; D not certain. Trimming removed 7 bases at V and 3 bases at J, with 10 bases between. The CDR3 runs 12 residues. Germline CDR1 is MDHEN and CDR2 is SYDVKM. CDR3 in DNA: TGTGCCAGCACCCGGATCCTCTACGAGCAGTACTTC. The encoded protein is CASTRILYEQYF. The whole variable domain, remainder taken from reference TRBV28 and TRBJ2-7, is DVKVTQSSRYLVKRTGEKVFLECVQDMDHENMFWYRQDPGLGLRLIYFSYDVKMKEKGDIPEGYSVSREKKERFSLILESASTNQTSMYLCASTRILYEQYFGPGTRLTVT.